A single sample is the source of the 16 T cell receptor beta chains below, sequenced in a study of CD8 T cells in ankylosing spondylitis. One entry per CDR3 protein results from TCRdb running MiXCR on the 5' RACE reads. The table shows 350,000 or so distinct CDR3 sequences, with about 15% occurring only once. Sequenced: blood, either unsorted or a sorted T cell fraction (not recorded which). These receptor sequences come from a male donor with ankylosing spondylitis or in good health (not recorded which).

This clonotype was counted many times. The V and J genes are TRBV29-1 and TRBJ1-1; 9 bases are shared with TRBD1. This CDR3 has 14 residues. Germline V CDR1 and CDR2: SQVTM, ANQGSEA. The V segment lost 6 bases and the J segment 2 bases; nucleotides outside the gene matches: 7. The CDR3 DNA reads TGCAGCGTCGAGACAGGGGGGGGAAACACTGAAGCTTTCTTT. It encodes CSVETGGGNTEAFF.

At least ten counts were recorded for this clonotype. This CDR3 reads CASSLALTGQDEQFF. The CDR3 DNA follows: TGCGCCAGCAGCTTGGCCCTCACAGGACAGGATGAGCAGTTCTTC. The gene calls are TRBV5-1 and TRBJ2-1; 7 nucleotides line up with TRBD1. The V gene end was trimmed by 0 bases and the J gene end by 8 bases; junction bases not matched to a gene: 8. CDR3 length: 15 amino acids. Germline V CDR1 and CDR2: SGHRS, YFSETQ.

This sequence joins TRBV9 and TRBJ2-1; D might be TRBD1 or TRBD2, each matching 5 bases. This CDR3 has 15 amino acids. Germline V lookup: CDR1 SGDLS, CDR2 YYNGEE. Deletions cut 3 bases from V and 0 bases from J, with 10 bases between. The CDR3 nucleotides are TGTGCCAGCAGCGGGGGGTTGAGCTCCTACAATGAGCAGTTCTTC. It yields the protein CASSGGLSSYNEQFF.

Worth noting for this clonotype: One junction end does not reproduce the germline sequence, and a read error may be involved. The rearrangement links TRBV3-1 to TRBJ2-1, with TRBD1 matching over 7 bases. The CDR3 has 15 residues. Germline CDR1 and CDR2: LGHDT and YNNKEL (reference sequence). The CDR3 region has the DNA TGTGCCAGCAGCTCCGCAGGGGGTACCTACAATGAGAAGTTCTTC. It specifies CASSSAGGTYNEKFF.

The rearrangement uses TRBV20-1 and TRBJ1-1, with D maybe TRBD1 (6 bases). Germline lookup yields CDR1 DFQATT and CDR2 SNEGSKA (reference sequence). Trimming stripped 7 bases from V and 5 bases from J, with 14 bases between. The CDR3 has 12 amino acids. CDR3: CSGRGGRTEAFF. The CDR3 DNA reads TGCAGTGGGAGAGGGGGTAGGACTGAAGCTTTCTTT.

The chain uses TRBV25-1 and TRBJ1-2; TRBD1 might be the D (5 bases). Germline V gene lookup returns CDR1 MGHDK and CDR2 SYGVNS. The CDR3 is made up of 15 amino acids. The ends were cut back, 3 bases at V and 4 bases at J, with 15 bases in the middle. The CDR3 region is CASSDQGTRGYGYTF. In DNA, the CDR3 is TGTGCCAGCAGTGACCAAGGGACGCGAGGCTATGGCTACACCTTC.

The chain combines TRBV5-1 with TRBJ2-7; a weak D match, TRBD2 (6 bases). The CDR3 sequence is 15 residues long. The germline V gene encodes CDR1 SGHRS and CDR2 YFSETQ. V shed 5 bases and J shed 1 base, with 16 bases lying between them. CDR3 DNA sequence: TGCGCCAGCAGTAGTGGGGAGGTAGAGTCCTACGAGCAGTACTTC. Translated, it gives CASSSGEVESYEQYF.

The chain has TRBV18 and TRBJ2-7, with a possible D match to TRBD2 (5 bases). The V gene lost 7 bases and the J gene lost 5 bases, with 24 bases spanning the gap. Germline CDR1 and CDR2: KGHSH and LQKENI. The CDR3 spans 16 residues. CDR3 bases: TGTGCCAGCTTATCCTCTCGGGGTCTCACGTTCCACGAGCAGTACTTC. Translating it yields CASLSSRGLTFHEQYF.

This clonotype has ten or more counts. The chain employs TRBV12-3 or TRBV12-4 and TRBJ1-2, with D unclear. V was pared by 2 bases and J by 4 bases, with 8 bases between. This CDR3 contains 13 residues. CDR3 protein: CASSLQAVYGYTF. In nucleotides, the CDR3 is TGTGCCAGCAGTTTACAGGCAGTCTATGGCTACACCTTC.

This clonotype occurred a few times. The chain employs TRBV7-8 and TRBJ2-7; TRBD2 matches at 9 bases. This CDR3 comprises 16 residues. The V gene's germline CDR1 is SGHVS and CDR2 FQNEAQ. V dropped 5 bases and J dropped 6; count of bases not matched to a gene: 14. The CDR3 here is CASSPKTSGFGVEQYF. The DNA for the CDR3 is TGTGCCAGCAGCCCCAAGACTAGCGGTTTTGGGGTCGAGCAGTACTTC.

This chain connects TRBV9 to TRBJ1-3; D not resolved. V lost 0 bases and J lost 4, with 11 bases in between. The germline V gene encodes CDR1 SGDLS and CDR2 YYNGEE. The CDR3 is made up of 15 amino acids. DNA for the CDR3: TGTGCCAGCAGCGTAGAAGCGGCGTGGGGAAACACCATATATTTT. Translated, it gives CASSVEAAWGNTIYF.

The chain recombines TRBV5-1 with TRBJ2-3; 8 bases are shared with TRBD2. Germline assignment: CDR1 SGHRS and CDR2 YFSETQ. J lost 4 bases, V lost 3 bases, and 7 bases had no gene match. The CDR3 length is 15 residues. The CDR3 nucleotides are TGCGCCAGCAGCTGGCGAGCGGGAGCGTCAGATACGCAGTATTTT. Translating it yields CASSWRAGASDTQYF.

This clonotype was recorded once. The chain recombines TRBV3-1 with TRBJ2-2, with 7 bases aligning to TRBD2. Germline trimming cut 3 bases from V and 6 bases from J; bases unmatched to any gene: 7. This CDR3 spans 15 amino acids. The germline V gene has CDR1 LGHDT and CDR2 YNNKEL (reference sequence). The CDR3 reads CASSHRLAVAGELFF. CDR3 bases: TGTGCCAGCAGCCACAGACTAGCAGTCGCCGGGGAGCTGTTTTTT.

The chain has TRBV11-2 and TRBJ2-1; no firm D call. Germline V CDR1 and CDR2: SGHAT, FQNNGV. Trimming removed 5 bases at V and 13 bases at J, with 18 bases between. This CDR3 contains 13 residues. CDR3 DNA sequence: TGTGCCAGCAGCCCGAGCCGGCCGGCGGCCCAGTTCTTC. Protein product: CASSPSRPAAQFF.

The genes are TRBV2 and TRBJ2-1; 10 bases align to TRBD1. The J segment lost 8 bases and the V segment lost 7 bases, leaving 8 bases of the junction unmatched. CDR1 SNHLY and CDR2 FYNNEI come from the germline V gene. The CDR3 length is 14 residues. CDR3 amino acids: CASTRDRGGYEQFF. The CDR3, as DNA: TGTGCCAGCACCAGGGACAGGGGAGGGTATGAGCAGTTCTTC.

This clonotype was seen ten or more times. The chain uses TRBV6-1 and TRBJ1-2, with 7 nucleotides matching TRBD1. V was clipped by 8 bases and J by 2 bases; unmatched bases: 2. The CDR3 totals 12 residues. The germline gives CDR1 MNHNS, CDR2 SASEGT. The CDR3 here is CASPGQNYGYTF. The DNA of the CDR3 is TGTGCCAGCCCGGGACAGAACTATGGCTACACCTTC.